What follows are 6 T cell receptor beta chains derived from one specimen sequenced in a study of cytomegalovirus exposure and HLA in healthy donors. PCR used 60 Vbeta primers and 13 Jbeta primers. The table came from immunoSEQ multiplex PCR; TCRdb's copy has only in-frame clones and leaves some out. The table lists 190,000 or so clones, 80% of them singletons, with under 0.8% in the top ten. The sequenced material came from PBMCs. These receptors all come from a boy between 10 and 17 years old in good health and CMV-seronegative.

The V call is TRBV7-9, the J call TRBJ2-2, with unresolved D. The CDR3 has 13 residues. The V gene's germline CDR1 is SEHNR and CDR2 FQNEAQ (reference sequence). V was trimmed by 5 bases and J by 4 bases, leaving 8 bases between them. CDR3 amino acids: CASSLPGTGELFF. The CDR3 DNA reads as TGTGCCAGCAGCCTACCCGGCACCGGGGAGCTGTTTTTT.

The chain is built from TRBV5-4 and TRBJ2-7; the match to TRBD2 covers 7 bases. Germline V lookup: CDR1 SGHNT, CDR2 YYREEE (reference sequence). The V gene end was trimmed by 3 bases and the J gene end by 0 bases; junction bases not matched to a gene: 6. CDR3 size: 15 residues. The CDR3 DNA follows: TGTGCCAGCAGCTCTCCTAGCGGAGACTCCTACGAGCAGTACTTC. Protein: CASSSPSGDSYEQYF.

This clone was counted a single time. The chain has TRBV19 and TRBJ2-3; 8 nucleotides line up with TRBD2. This CDR3 has 17 amino acids. Trimming at V came to 1 base and at J to 0 bases, leaving 6 bases not matched to a gene. The germline gives CDR1 LNHDA, CDR2 SQIVND (reference sequence). This chain's CDR3 is CASSIVSGGTSTDTQYF. The CDR3 region has the DNA TGTGCCAGTAGTATAGTGTCGGGGGGGACTAGCACAGATACGCAGTATTTT.

The V call is TRBV5-6, the J call TRBJ1-1; D gene unclear. V lost 3 bases and J 2 bases, leaving 11 bases between the germline ends. The CDR3 runs to 14 residues. Germline values: CDR1 SGHDT, CDR2 YYEEEE. The CDR3: CASSSRLANTEAFF. The CDR3 DNA reads as TGTGCCAGCAGCTCCCGTTTGGCCAACACTGAAGCTTTCTTT.

The chain has TRBV14 and TRBJ1-1; 12 bases align to TRBD1. V lost 2 bases, J lost 7 bases, and 8 bases stayed unmatched. The V gene's germline CDR1 is SGHDN and CDR2 FVKESK. The CDR3 is 16 amino acids. The CDR3 DNA reads TGTGCCAGCAGCCAATCAGCCGGGACAGGGGGCGATGAAGCTTTCTTT. Encoded protein: CASSQSAGTGGDEAFF.

This chain links TRBV30 with TRBJ2-7; TRBD1 is a possible D gene (6 bases). Germline V gene data show CDR1 as GTSNPN and CDR2 as SVGIG (reference sequence). Trimming cost V 0 bases and J 7 bases, with 13 bases left between them. The CDR3 covers 13 residues. The CDR3 nucleotides are TGTGCCTGGAGTGTTCAGGGGACGGGGGAGCAGTACTTC. It is translated as CAWSVQGTGEQYF.